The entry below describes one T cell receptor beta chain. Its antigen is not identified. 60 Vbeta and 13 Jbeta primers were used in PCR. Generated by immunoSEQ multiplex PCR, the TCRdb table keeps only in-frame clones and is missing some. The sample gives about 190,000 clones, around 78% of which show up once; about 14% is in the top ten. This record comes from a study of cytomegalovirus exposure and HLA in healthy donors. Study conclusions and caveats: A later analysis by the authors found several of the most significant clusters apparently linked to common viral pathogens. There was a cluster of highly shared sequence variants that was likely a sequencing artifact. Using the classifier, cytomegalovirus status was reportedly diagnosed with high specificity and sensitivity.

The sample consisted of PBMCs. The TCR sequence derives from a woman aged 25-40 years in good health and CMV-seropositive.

The CDR3 nucleotides read TGTGCCAGCAGTCCTCAAGAGACCCAGTACTTC. This encodes CASSPQETQYF. The rearrangement links TRBV2 to TRBJ2-5; D unclear. CDR1 is SNHLY and CDR2 is FYNNEI in the germline V gene. The CDR3 is 11 residues long. The germline V and J ends were trimmed by 5 bases and 2 bases, with 3 bases remaining between them.